This T cell receptor (beta chain) was observed in a study of T cells after yellow fever vaccination (dated 2019 in TCRdb). Broadly, across the study: Libraries from fractions with low cell numbers were prepared with the SMART-Seq v4 Ultra Low Input RNA kit. To track T-cell clones before and after primary and booster YFV17D yellow fever vaccination, bulk TCR alpha and beta repertoires were sequenced longitudinally. Two healthy male donors, one aged 18 to 29 and one aged 30 to 40 years, made up the cohort. Blood samples were taken at several timepoints before and after primary and secondary immunization, and bulk PBMC replicates and cell subsets were isolated. The paper as a whole reports these results and caveats: A small share of clonotypes was detected in both CD4 and CD8 compartments, with the overlap likely arising from convergent recombination. After the booster, most of the clones that had expanded following primary vaccination were detected again (just under 97% of CD4 and around 90% of CD8), which suggests that memory was broadly maintained. Compared with the primary T-cell response, the secondary T-cell response was faster but weaker, reaching its peak on day 5 rather than on day 15. Because abundant contaminating clonotypes from the bulk population could be contained in FACS-sorted repertoires, computational filtering was required. The study included only a couple of donors, which limits how far the findings can be generalized.

In the case of this clonotype: The antigen it recognizes is unknown. Base qualities are not at hand, and no much larger clone is one base apart.

What the treatment or condition label conveys for this sample: live attenuated yellow fever vaccine strain. PBMCs were isolated from peripheral blood using a standard Ficoll-Paque protocol. CD4 and CD8 T-cell fractions were isolated with Dynabeads CD4 and CD8 positive selection kits. RNA was extracted with TriZol from bulk PBMCs, CD4 and CD8 fractions, and dextramer-positive and dextramer-negative fractions. Sequenced using an Illumina NovaSeq 6000. TCR cDNA was synthesized by 5'RACE template switching, which introduced a universal primer site and unique molecular identifiers. Priming of cDNA synthesis was performed from both the TCR alpha and TCR beta constant segments. Library amplification involved two PCR steps, and the second step added sample barcodes and sequencing adapters. Sequencing of libraries was done on Illumina HiSeq 2500 (2x100 bp) or NovaSeq (2x150 bp). The authors processed their data as follows. MIGEC handled demultiplexing of reads and collapsing into UMI consensus sequences, while MiXCR performed V(D)J alignment. Vaccine-responding clonotypes were defined with edgeR using replicate PBMC samples, requiring FDR below 0.01 and a log2 fold change above 5 up to day 15. Bulk clonotypes were assigned CD4 or CD8 identity according to which sequenced CD4 or CD8 repertoire held them at higher abundance. TCRdb trimmed public reads at Q25 via fastp, called clones via MiXCR and kept in-frame beta chains. Each CDR3 protein appears once, grouped with its most common genes and DNA. The V and J calls and clone size come from TCRdb's table, not from the authors' own analysis. The sample contains 150,000 to 200,000 distinct CDR3 sequences, roughly 8.8% of them found a single time. Of the sample, roughly a third falls within the top ten clones.

From the cysteine through the phenylalanine, the CDR3 covers 13 amino acids. The retained sequence is limited to the CDR3, 39 bases, with the frame set at the first base. CDR1 and CDR2 are drawn from the germline V gene (reference sequence): SEHNR, FQNEAQ. Between the V and J ends, shortened by 4 bases and 4 bases respectively, the junction contains 9 bases. The receptor chain draws on TRBV7-9 and TRBJ2-3; the D segment cannot be called with confidence. This specimen was CD8+ T cells sorted from PBMCs, taken 45 days after the yellow fever booster vaccination. The TCR was taken from a man younger than 30 who received the YFV17D yellow fever vaccine. The CDR3 here reads CASSSPKSDTQYF. The DNA is as follows: TGTGCCAGCAGCTCGCCTAAATCAGATACGCAGTATTTT.